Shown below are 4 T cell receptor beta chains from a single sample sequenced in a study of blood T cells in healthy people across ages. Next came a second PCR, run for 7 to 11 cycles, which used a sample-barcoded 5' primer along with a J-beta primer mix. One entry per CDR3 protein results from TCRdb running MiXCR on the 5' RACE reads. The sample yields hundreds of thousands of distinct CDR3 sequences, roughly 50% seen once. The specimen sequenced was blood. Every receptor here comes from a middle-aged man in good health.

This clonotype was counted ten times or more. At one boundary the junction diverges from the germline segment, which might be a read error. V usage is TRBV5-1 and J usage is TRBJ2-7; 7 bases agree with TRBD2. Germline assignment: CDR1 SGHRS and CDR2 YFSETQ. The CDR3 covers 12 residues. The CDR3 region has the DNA TGTGCCAGCAGCTTAGCAGCGGGGGAGCAGTACTTC. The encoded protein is CASSLAAGEQYF.

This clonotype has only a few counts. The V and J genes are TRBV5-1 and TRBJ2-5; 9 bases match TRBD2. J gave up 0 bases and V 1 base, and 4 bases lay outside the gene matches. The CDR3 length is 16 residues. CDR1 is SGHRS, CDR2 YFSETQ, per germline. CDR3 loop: CASSLRLAGNQETQYF. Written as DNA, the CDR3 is TGCGCCAGCAGCTTGAGGCTAGCGGGAAACCAAGAGACCCAGTACTTC.

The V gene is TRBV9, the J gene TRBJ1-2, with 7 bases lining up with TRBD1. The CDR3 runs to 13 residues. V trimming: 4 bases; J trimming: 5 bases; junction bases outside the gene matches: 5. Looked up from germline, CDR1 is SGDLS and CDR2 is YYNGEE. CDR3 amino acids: CASSMGQMYGYTF. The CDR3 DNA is TGTGCCAGCAGCATGGGACAGATGTATGGCTACACCTTC.

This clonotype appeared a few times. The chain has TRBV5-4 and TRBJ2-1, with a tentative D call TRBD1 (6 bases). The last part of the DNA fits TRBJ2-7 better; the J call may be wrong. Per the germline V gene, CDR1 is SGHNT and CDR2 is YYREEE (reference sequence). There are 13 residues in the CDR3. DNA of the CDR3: TGTGCCAGCAGCTCCCGGGACAACAATGAGCAGTACTTC. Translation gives CASSSRDNNEQYF.